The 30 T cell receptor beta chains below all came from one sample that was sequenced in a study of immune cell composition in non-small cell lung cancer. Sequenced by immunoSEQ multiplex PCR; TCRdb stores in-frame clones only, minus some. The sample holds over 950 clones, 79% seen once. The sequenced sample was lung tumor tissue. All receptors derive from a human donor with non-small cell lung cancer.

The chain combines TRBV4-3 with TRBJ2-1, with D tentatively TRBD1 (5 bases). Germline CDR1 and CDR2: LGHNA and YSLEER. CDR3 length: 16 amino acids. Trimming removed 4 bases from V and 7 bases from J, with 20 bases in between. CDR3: CASSRFVGAGRNEQFF. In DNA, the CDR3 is TGCGCCAGCAGCCGATTCGTAGGGGCCGGTCGGAATGAGCAGTTCTTC.

This CDR3 is CASVFQASGREETQYF. In nucleotides, the CDR3 is TGTGCCAGCGTTTTTCAGGCTAGCGGGAGGGAAGAGACCCAGTACTTC. The chain employs TRBV6-6 and TRBJ2-5; 12 nucleotides align to TRBD2. CDR3 size: 16 residues. The V and J ends lost 8 bases and 3 bases, in that order; junction bases with no gene match: 10. Germline V gene sequence: CDR1 MNHNY, CDR2 SVGAGI (reference sequence).

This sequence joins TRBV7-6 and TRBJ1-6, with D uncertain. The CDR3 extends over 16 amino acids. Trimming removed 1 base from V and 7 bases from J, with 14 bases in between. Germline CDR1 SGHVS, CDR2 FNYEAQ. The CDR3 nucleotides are TGTGCCAGCAGCTTAGGGTCGCGGGATTGGAATTCACCCCTCCACTTT. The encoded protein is CASSLGSRDWNSPLHF.

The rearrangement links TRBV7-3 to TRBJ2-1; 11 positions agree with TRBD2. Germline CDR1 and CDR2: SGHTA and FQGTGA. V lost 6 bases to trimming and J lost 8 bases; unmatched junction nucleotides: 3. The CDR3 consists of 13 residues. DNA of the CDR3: TGTGCCAGCAGTCTAGCGGGGGGCTATGAGCAGTTCTTC. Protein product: CASSLAGGYEQFF.

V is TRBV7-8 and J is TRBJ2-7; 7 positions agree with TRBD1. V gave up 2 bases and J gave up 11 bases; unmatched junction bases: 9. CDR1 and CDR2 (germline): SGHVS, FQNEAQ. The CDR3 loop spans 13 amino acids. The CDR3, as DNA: TGTGCCAGCAGCTTAACCGGACAGGACCGGGAGTACTTC. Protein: CASSLTGQDREYF.

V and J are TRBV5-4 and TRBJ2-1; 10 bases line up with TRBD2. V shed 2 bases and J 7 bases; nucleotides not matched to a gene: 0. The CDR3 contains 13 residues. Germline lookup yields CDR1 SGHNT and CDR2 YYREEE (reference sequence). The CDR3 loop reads CASSFSGGNEQFF. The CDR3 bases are TGTGCCAGCAGCTTTAGCGGGGGGAATGAGCAGTTCTTC.

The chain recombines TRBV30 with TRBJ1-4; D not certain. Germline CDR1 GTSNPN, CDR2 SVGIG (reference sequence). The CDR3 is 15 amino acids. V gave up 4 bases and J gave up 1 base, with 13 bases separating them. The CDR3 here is CAWNKPAGTNEKLFF. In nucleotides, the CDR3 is TGTGCCTGGAATAAACCGGCGGGAACTAATGAAAAACTGTTTTTT.

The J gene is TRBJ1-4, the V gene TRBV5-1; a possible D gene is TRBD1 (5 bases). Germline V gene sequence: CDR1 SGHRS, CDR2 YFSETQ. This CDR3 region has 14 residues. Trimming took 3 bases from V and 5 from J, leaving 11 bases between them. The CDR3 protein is CASSSDNQNEKLFF. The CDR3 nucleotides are TGCGCCAGCAGCTCGGACAATCAAAATGAAAAACTGTTTTTT.

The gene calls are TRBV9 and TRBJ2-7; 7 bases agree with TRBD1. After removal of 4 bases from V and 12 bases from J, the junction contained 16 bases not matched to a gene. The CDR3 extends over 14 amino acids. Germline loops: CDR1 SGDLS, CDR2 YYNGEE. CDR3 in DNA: TGTGCCAGCAGCCCCGGGACAGCCGGGACCCATACGTACTTC. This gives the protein CASSPGTAGTHTYF.

The CDR3 spells CASSSGGGTDTQYF. The CDR3 DNA reads as TGTGCCAGCAGTTCCGGGGGGGGCACAGATACGCAGTATTTT. This chain links TRBV27 with TRBJ2-3; TRBD2 aligns across 8 bases. Germline lookup yields CDR1 MNHEY and CDR2 SMNVEV (reference sequence). The V segment lost 4 bases and the J segment 1 base; nucleotides outside the gene matches: 1. This CDR3 contains 14 residues.

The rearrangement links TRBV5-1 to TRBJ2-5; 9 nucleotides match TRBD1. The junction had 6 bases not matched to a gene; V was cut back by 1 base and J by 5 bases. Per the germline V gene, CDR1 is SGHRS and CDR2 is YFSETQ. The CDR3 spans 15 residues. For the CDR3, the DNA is TGCGCCAGCAGCTTGTGGGGACAGGGTGGGGAGACCCAGTACTTC. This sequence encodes CASSLWGQGGETQYF.

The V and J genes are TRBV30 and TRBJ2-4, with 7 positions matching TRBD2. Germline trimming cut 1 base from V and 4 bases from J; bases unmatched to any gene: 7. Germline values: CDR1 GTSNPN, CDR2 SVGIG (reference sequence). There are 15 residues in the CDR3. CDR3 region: CAWSAGDYQKNIQYF. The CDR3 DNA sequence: TGTGCCTGGAGTGCGGGGGACTATCAGAAAAACATTCAGTACTTC.

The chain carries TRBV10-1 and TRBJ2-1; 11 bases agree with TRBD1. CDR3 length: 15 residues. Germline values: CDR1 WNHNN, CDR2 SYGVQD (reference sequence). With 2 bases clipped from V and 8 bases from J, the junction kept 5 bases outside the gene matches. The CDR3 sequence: CASSEGDRGYDEQFF. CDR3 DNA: TGCGCCAGCAGTGAGGGGGACAGGGGGTACGATGAGCAGTTCTTC.

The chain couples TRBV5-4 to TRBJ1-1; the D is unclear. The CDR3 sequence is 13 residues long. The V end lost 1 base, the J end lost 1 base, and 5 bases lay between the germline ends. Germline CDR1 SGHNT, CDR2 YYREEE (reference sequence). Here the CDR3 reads CASSLNRNTEAFF. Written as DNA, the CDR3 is TGTGCCAGCAGCTTGAACAGGAACACTGAAGCTTTCTTT.

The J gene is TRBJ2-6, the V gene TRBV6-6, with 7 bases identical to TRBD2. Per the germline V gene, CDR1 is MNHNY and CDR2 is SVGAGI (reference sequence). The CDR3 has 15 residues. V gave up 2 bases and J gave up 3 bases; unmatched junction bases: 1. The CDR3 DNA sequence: TGTGCCAGCAGTTACGGGGGGGGTGGGGCCAACGTCCTGACTTTC. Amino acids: CASSYGGGGANVLTF.

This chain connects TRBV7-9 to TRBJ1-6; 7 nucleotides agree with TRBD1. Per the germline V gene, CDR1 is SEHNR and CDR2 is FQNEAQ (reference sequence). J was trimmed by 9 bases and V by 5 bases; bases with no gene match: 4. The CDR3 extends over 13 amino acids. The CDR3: CASSAGGSSPLHF. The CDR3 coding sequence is TGTGCCAGCAGCGCAGGGGGATCTTCACCCCTCCACTTT.

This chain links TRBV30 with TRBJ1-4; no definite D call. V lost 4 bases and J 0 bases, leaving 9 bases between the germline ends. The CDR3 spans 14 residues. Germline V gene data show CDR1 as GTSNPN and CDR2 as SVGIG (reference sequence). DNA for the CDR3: TGTGCCTGGACCCACAAGACAACTAATGAAAAACTGTTTTTT. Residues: CAWTHKTTNEKLFF.

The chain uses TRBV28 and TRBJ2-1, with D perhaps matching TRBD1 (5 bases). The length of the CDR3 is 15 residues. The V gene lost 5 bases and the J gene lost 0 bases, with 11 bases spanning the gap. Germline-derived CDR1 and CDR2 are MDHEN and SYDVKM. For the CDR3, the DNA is TGTGCCAGCAGTGCCGACAGCCTCTCCTACAATGAGCAGTTCTTC. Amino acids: CASSADSLSYNEQFF.

For the CDR3, the DNA is TGTGCCAGCAGCTTAGCCGGGACAGGGGGAAAATACGAGCAGTACTTC. It specifies CASSLAGTGGKYEQYF. J is TRBJ2-7 and V is TRBV7-6, with 11 bases aligning to TRBD1. CDR1 is SGHVS, CDR2 FNYEAQ, per germline. V lost 0 bases and J lost 4; bases outside the gene matches: 5. The CDR3 totals 16 residues.

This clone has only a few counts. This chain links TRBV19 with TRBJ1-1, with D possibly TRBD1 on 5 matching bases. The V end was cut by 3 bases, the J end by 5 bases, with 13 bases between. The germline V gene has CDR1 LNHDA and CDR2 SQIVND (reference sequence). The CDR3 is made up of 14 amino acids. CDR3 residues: CASSIQGRGTEAFF. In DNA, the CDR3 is TGTGCCAGTAGTATCCAGGGAAGAGGTACTGAAGCTTTCTTT.

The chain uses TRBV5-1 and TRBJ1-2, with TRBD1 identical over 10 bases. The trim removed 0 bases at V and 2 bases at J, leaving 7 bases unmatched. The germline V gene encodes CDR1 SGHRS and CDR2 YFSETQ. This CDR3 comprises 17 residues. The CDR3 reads CASSLDGRDRGNYGYTF. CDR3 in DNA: TGCGCCAGCAGCTTGGACGGTAGGGACAGGGGAAACTATGGCTACACCTTC.

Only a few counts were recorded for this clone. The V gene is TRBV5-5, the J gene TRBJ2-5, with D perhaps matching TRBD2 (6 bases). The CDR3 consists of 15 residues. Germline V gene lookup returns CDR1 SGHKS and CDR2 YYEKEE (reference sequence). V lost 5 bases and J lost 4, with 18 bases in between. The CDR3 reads CASRAGLSPLETQYF. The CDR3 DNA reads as TGTGCCAGCAGAGCGGGCCTATCACCTTTAGAGACCCAGTACTTC. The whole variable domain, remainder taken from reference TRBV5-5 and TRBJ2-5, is DAGVTQSPTHLIKTRGQQVTLRCSPISGHKSVSWYQQVLGQGPQFIFQYYEKEERGRGNFPDRFSARQFPNYSSELNVNALLLGDSALYLCASRAGLSPLETQYFGPGTRLLVL.

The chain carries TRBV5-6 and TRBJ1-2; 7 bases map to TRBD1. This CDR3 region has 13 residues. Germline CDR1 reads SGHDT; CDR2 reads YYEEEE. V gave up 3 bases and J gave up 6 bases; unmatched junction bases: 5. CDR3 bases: TGTGCCAGCAGCTCAACAGGGGTACATGGCTACACCTTC. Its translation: CASSSTGVHGYTF.

In DNA, the CDR3 is TGTGCCAGCAGTTTAGTCGCAGGGGCGGCAGATACGCAGTATTTT. Translated: CASSLVAGAADTQYF. The chain employs TRBV27 and TRBJ2-3; D might be TRBD1 (6 bases). The CDR3 contains 15 residues. V dropped 2 bases and J dropped 4 bases, with 13 bases sitting between them. Per the germline V gene, CDR1 is MNHEY and CDR2 is SMNVEV (reference sequence).

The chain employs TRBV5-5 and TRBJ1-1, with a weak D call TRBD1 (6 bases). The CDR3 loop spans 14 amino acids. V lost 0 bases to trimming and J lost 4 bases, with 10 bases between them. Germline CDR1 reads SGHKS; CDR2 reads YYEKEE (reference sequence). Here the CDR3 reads CASSLEGVGTEAFF. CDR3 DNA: TGTGCCAGCAGCTTGGAGGGGGTAGGCACTGAAGCTTTCTTT. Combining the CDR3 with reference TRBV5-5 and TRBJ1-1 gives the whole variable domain DAGVTQSPTHLIKTRGQQVTLRCSPISGHKSVSWYQQVLGQGPQFIFQYYEKEERGRGNFPDRFSARQFPNYSSELNVNALLLGDSALYLCASSLEGVGTEAFFGQGTRLTVV.

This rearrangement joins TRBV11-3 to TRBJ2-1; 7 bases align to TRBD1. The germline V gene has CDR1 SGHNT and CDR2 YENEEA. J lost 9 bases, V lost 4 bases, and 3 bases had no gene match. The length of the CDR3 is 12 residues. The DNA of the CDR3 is TGTGCCAGCAGCTCACAGGGGCGTGAGCAGTTCTTC. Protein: CASSSQGREQFF.

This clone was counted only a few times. The CDR3 spells CASSQDAGEGQPQHF. In DNA, the CDR3 is TGCGCCAGCAGCCAAGATGCAGGGGAGGGACAGCCCCAGCATTTT. The V gene is TRBV4-1, the J gene TRBJ1-5, with D possibly being TRBD1 (6 bases). CDR1 MGHRA and CDR2 YSYEKL come from the germline V gene. Trimming pared 0 bases from V and 7 bases from J, leaving 13 bases between. The CDR3 sequence is 15 residues long.

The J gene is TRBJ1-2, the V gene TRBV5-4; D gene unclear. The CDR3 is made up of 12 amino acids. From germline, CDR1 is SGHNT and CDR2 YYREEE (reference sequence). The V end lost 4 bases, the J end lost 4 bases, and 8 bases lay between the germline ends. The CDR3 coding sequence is TGTGCCAGCAGCCCCTCCAGCTATGGCTACACCTTC. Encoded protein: CASSPSSYGYTF.

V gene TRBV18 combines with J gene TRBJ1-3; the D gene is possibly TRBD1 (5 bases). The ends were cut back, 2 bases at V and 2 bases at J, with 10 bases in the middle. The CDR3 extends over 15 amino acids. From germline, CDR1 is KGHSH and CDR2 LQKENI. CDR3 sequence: CASSPGGAAGNTIYF. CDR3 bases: TGTGCCAGCTCACCAGGAGGGGCCGCTGGAAACACCATATATTTT.

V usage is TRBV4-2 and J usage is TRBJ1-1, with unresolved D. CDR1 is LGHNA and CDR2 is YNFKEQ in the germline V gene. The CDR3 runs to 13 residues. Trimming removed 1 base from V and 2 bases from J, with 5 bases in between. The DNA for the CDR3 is TGTGCCAGCAGCCAAGGGGCTAACACTGAAGCTTTCTTT. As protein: CASSQGANTEAFF.